Presented here are 4 T cell receptor beta chains from one specimen sequenced in a study of T cell repertoires in cytomegalovirus infection. A single record per CDR3 protein comes from TCRdb applying MiXCR to the reads. This table has about 440,000 distinct CDR3 sequences, roughly a third appearing once. The specimen sequenced was PBMCs. These receptors all stem from a human donor in good health (CMV status not recorded). Some clones in this sample may be carry-over from other donors' samples.

This clonotype has only a few counts. The V and J genes are TRBV15 and TRBJ2-3; 8 positions agree with TRBD1. The CDR3 loop spans 16 amino acids. J gave up 2 bases and V 6 bases, and 10 bases lay outside the gene matches. Germline V gene lookup returns CDR1 LNHNV and CDR2 YYDKDF (reference sequence). CDR3 nucleotides: TGTGCCACCAGTACCGGGACAGGAGATTTCACAGATACGCAGTATTTT. Its translation: CATSTGTGDFTDTQYF.

The chain employs TRBV7-3 and TRBJ2-5, with TRBD2 as a possible D gene (7 bases). Per germline, CDR1 SGHTA and CDR2 FQGTGA. This CDR3 contains 16 residues. Trimming pared 6 bases from V and 2 bases from J, leaving 19 bases between. This chain's CDR3 is CASSYRGRGTQETQYF. CDR3 in DNA: TGTGCCAGCAGTTACCGCGGGCGGGGGACACAAGAGACCCAGTACTTC. Full variable domain (missing parts from reference TRBV7-3 and TRBJ2-5): GAGVSQTPSNKVTEKGKYVELRCDPISGHTALYWYRQSLGQGPEFLIYFQGTGAADDSGLPNDRFFAVRPEGSVSTLKIQRTERGDSAVYLCASSYRGRGTQETQYFGPGTRLLVL.

This clonotype has a count of ten or more. The DNA of the CDR3 is TGTGCCAGCAGATGGGACAGTGAAGCTTTCTTT. It encodes CASRWDSEAFF. The chain joins TRBV27 to TRBJ1-1, with 7 bases identical to TRBD1. The CDR3 sequence is 11 residues long. Germline CDR1 is MNHEY and CDR2 is SMNVEV (reference sequence). J lost 7 bases, V lost 6 bases, and 2 bases had no gene match.

This rearrangement joins TRBV6-6 to TRBJ1-2; D gene unclear. Per the germline V gene, CDR1 is MNHNY and CDR2 is SVGAGI (reference sequence). The CDR3 is 12 residues long. V was clipped by 7 bases and J by 11 bases, with 17 bases between them. CDR3 sequence reads: CASNKPQTVYTF. The CDR3 coding sequence is TGTGCCAGCAACAAACCTCAGACCGTGTACACCTTC.